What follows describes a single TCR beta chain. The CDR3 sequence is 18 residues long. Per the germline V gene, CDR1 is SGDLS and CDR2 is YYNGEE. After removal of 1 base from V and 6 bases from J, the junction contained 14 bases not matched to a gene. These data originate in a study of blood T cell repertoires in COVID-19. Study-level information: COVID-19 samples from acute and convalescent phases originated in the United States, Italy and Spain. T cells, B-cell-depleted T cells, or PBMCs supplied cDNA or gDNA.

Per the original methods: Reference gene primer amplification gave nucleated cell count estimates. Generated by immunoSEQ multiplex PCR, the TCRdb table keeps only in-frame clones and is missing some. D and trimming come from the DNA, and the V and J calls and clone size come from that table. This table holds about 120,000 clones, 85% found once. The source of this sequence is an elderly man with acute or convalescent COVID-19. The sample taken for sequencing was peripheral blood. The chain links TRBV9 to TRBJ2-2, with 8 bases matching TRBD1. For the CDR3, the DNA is TGTGCCAGCAGCGTAAACGCAGTTCAGGGGGCGCCGGCCGGGGAGCTGTTTTTT. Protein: CASSVNAVQGAPAGELFF.